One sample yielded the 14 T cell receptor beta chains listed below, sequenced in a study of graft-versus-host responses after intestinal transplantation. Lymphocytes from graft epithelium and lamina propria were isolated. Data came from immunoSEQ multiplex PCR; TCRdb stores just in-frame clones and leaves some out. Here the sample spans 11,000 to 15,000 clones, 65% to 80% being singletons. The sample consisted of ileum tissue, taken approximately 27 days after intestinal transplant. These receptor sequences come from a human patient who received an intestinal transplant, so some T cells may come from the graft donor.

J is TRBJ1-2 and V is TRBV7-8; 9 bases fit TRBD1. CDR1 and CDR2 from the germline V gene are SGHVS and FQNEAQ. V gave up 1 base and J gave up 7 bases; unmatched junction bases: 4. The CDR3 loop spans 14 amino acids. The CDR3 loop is CASSLEPDRGGYTF. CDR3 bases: TGTGCCAGCAGCTTAGAGCCGGACAGGGGTGGCTACACCTTC. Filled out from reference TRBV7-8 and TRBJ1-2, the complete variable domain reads GAGVSQSPRYKVAKRGQDVALRCDPISGHVSLFWYQQALGQGPEFLTYFQNEAQLDKSGLPSDRFFAERPEGSVSTLKIQRTQQEDSAVYLCASSLEPDRGGYTFGSGTRLTVV.

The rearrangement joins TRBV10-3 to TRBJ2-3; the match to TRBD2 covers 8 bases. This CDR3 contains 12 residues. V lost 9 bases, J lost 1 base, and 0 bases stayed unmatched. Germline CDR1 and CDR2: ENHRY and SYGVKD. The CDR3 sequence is CAISGGTDTQYF. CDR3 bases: TGTGCCATTAGCGGGGGCACAGATACGCAGTATTTT.

CDR3 DNA sequence: TGTGCCAGCAGCTTCGGCCCCCGCATACAGGGTGTGGGGGAGCAGTACGTC. Protein product: CASSFGPRIQGVGEQYV. The rearrangement joins TRBV5-4 to TRBJ2-7, with a tentative D call TRBD1 (6 bases). This CDR3 spans 17 amino acids. CDR1 is SGHNT and CDR2 is YYREEE in the germline V gene (reference sequence). Trimming removed 2 bases from V and 7 bases from J, with 25 bases in between.

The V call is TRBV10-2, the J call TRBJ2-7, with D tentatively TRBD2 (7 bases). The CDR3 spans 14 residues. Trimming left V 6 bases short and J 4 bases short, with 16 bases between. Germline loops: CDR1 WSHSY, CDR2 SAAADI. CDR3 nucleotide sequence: TGCGCCAGCAGCCGAGGGGGGGGGCTGTACGAGCAGTACGTC. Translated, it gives CASSRGGGLYEQYV.

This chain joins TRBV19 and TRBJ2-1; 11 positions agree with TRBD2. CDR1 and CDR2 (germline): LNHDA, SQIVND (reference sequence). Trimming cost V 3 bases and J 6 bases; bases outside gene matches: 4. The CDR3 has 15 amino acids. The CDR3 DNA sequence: TGTGCCAGTAGTATGGTAGCGGGGGGGGTCAATGAGCAGTTCTTC. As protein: CASSMVAGGVNEQFF.

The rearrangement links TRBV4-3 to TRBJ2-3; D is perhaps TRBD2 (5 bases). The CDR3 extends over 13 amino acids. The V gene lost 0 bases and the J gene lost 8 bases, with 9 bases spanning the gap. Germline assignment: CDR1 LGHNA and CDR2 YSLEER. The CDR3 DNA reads TGCGCCAGCAGCCAAGATCGGGGTGGTACGCAGTATTTT. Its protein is CASSQDRGGTQYF.

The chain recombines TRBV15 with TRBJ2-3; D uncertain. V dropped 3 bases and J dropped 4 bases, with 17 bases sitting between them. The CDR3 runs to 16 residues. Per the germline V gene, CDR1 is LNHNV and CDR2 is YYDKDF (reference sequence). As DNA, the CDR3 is TGTGCCACCAGCAGGGCGATCCCGGGTCGCCCAGATACGCAGTATTTT. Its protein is CATSRAIPGRPDTQYF.

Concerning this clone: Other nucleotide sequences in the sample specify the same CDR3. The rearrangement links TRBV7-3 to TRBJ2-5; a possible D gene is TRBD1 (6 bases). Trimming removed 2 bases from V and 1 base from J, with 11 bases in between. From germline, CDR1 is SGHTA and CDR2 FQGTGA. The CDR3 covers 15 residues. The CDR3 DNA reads TGTGCCAGCAGCTTAGGTGGGGGCCCCCAAGAGACCCAGTACTTC. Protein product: CASSLGGGPQETQYF.

This CDR3 is CASSRGRPSYGYTF. The CDR3 coding sequence is TGTGCCAGCAGTCGAGGTCGTCCGAGCTATGGCTACACCTTC. The genes are TRBV27 and TRBJ1-2; no definite D call. CDR1 and CDR2 from the germline V gene are MNHEY and SMNVEV (reference sequence). The CDR3 contains 14 residues. Between the trimmed V and J ends, which lost 5 bases and 4 bases, there was a span of 14 bases.

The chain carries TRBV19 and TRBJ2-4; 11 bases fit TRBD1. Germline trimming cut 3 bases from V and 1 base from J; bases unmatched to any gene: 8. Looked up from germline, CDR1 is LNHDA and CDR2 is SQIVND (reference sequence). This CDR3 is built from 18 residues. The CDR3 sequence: CASSIARDRGYAKNIQYF. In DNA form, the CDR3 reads TGTGCCAGTAGTATTGCCCGGGACAGGGGGTATGCCAAAAACATTCAGTACTTC.

The CDR3 DNA follows: TGCAGCGTTGAAGGGCTAGCGGGGGCCCTCCCTGGCACAGATACGCAGTATTTT. It codes for CSVEGLAGALPGTDTQYF. V gene TRBV29-1 combines with J gene TRBJ2-3, with TRBD2 identical over 10 bases. Trimming removed 1 base from V and 1 base from J; junction bases left unmatched: 11. CDR1 is SQVTM and CDR2 is ANQGSEA in the germline V gene. The CDR3 extends over 18 amino acids.

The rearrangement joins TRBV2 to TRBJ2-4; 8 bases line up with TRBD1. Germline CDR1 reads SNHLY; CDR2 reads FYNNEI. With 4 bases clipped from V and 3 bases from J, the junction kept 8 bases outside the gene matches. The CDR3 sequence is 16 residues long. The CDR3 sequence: CASSVPEDRDKNIQYF. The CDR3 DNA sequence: TGTGCCAGCAGTGTTCCAGAGGACAGGGACAAAAACATTCAGTACTTC.

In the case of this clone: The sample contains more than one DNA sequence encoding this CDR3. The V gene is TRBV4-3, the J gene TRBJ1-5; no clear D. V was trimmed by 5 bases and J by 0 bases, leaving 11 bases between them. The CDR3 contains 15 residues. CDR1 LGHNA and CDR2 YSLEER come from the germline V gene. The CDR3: CASSTTLNSNQPQHF. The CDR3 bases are TGCGCCAGCAGCACTACGTTAAATAGCAATCAGCCCCAGCATTTT.

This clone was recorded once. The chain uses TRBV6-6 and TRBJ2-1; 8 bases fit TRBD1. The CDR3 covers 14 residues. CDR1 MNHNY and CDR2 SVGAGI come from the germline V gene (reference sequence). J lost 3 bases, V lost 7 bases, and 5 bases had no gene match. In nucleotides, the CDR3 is TGTGCCAGCACCGGACAGGGTTTCTACAATGAGCAGTTCTTC. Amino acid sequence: CASTGQGFYNEQFF.